This T cell receptor (beta chain) was sequenced for a study of blood T cell repertoires in COVID-19. At the level of the study: T cells, B-cell-depleted T cells, or PBMCs supplied cDNA or gDNA.

Profiled with immunoSEQ multiplex PCR; TCRdb holds only in-frame clones, not every one. The repertoire consists of 250,000 to 300,000 clones, with more than 80% occurring once and the leading ten covering 6.3%. The germline V gene has CDR1 SEHNR and CDR2 FQNEAQ (reference sequence). The CDR3 loop spans 17 amino acids. V lost 10 bases, J lost 1 base, and 24 bases lay in between. Sequenced: peripheral blood. This rearrangement joins TRBV7-9 to TRBJ2-3; D gene uncertain. This sequence was found in a woman aged 45-60 years with COVID-19, enrolled during active disease. CDR3 nucleotides: TGTGCCACCCCCCTGAGGTCGCAGAAGTCCGGCACAGATACGCAGTATTTT. This codes for CATPLRSQKSGTDTQYF.